This T cell receptor beta chain was identified during a study of CD8 T cells in Susac syndrome. The RNA, about 0.45 to 1 ug, was put through reverse transcription using random hexamers. Using its own MiXCR run on the immunoSEQ multiplex PCR reads, TCRdb lists one record per CDR3 protein. The sample yields about 250,000 distinct CDR3 sequences, 93% seen once. Negative isolation was applied to CD8+ and CD4+ T cells, and FACS enrichment was applied to TEMRA cells. Germline CDR1 LGHNT, CDR2 FRNRAP. Trimming shortened V by 7 bases and J by 15 bases, and 16 bases separated the two germline ends. This CDR3 has 11 amino acids.

The material sequenced was CD4+ T cells from PBMCs. The sequence came from a human donor with multiple sclerosis. The chain employs TRBV12-5 and TRBJ2-1, with a tentative D call TRBD2 (6 bases). For the CDR3, the DNA is TGTGCTAGTGTGGCGACGGGACTCCGGTTCTTC. This translates into CASVATGLRFF. Full variable domain (missing parts from reference TRBV12-5 and TRBJ2-1): DARVTQTPRHKVTEMGQEVTMRCQPILGHNTVFWYRQTMMQGLELLAYFRNRAPLDDSGMPKDRFSAEMPDATLATLKIQPSEPRDSAVYFCASVATGLRFFGPGTRLTVL.